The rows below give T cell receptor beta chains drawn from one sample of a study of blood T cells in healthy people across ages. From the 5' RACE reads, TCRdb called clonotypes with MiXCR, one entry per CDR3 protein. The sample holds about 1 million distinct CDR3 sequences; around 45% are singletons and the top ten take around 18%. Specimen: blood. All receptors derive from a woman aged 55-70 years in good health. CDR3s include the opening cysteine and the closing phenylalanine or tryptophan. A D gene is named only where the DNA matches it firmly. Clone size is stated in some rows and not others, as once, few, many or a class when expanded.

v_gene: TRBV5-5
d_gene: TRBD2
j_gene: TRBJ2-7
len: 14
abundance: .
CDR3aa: CASSGLAKTDEQYF
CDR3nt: TGTGCCAGCAGCGGACTAGCGAAGACCGACGAGCAGTACTTC

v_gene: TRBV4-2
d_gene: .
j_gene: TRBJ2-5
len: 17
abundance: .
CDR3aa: CASSLGGGSGIQETQYF
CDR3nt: TGTGCCAGCAGCTTAGGGGGCGGTAGCGGGATCCAAGAGACCCAGTACTTC

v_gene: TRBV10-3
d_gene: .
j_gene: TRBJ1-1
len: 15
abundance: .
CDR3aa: CAISESGTRNTEAFF
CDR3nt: TGTGCCATCAGTGAGTCAGGGACAAGGAACACTGAAGCTTTCTTT

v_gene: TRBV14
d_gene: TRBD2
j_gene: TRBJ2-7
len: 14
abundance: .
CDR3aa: CASSQVRLATEQYF
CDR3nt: TGTGCCAGCAGCCAAGTTCGACTAGCAACCGAGCAGTACTTC

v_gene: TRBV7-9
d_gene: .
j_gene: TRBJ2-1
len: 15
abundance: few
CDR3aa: CASSQPQDKFGEQFF
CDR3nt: TGTGCCAGCAGCCAGCCACAGGATAAGTTCGGTGAGCAGTTCTTC

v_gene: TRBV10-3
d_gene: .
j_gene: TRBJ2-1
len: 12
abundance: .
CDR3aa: CAISDGKGEQFF
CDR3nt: TGTGCCATCAGTGACGGGAAGGGTGAGCAGTTCTTC

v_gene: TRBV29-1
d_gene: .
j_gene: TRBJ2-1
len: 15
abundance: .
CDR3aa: CSVEAVGGTYNEQFF
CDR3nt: TGCAGCGTTGAAGCAGTGGGCGGGACCTACAATGAGCAGTTCTTC

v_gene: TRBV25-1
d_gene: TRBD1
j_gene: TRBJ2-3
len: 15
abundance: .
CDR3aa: CASSEWGTATDTQYF
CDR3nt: TGTGCCAGCAGTGAATGGGGGACAGCCACAGATACGCAGTATTTT

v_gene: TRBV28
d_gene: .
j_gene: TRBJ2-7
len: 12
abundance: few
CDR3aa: CASRESGYEQYF
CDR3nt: TGTGCCAGCAGGGAATCAGGTTACGAGCAGTACTTC

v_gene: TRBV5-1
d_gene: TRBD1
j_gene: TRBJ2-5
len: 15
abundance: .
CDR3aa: CASSRTGQTQETQYF
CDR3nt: TGCGCCAGCAGCCGAACGGGACAGACTCAAGAGACCCAGTACTTC

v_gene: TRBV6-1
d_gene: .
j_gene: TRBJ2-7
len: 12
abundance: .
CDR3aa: CASSEISYEQYF
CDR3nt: TGTGCCAGCAGTGAGATCTCCTACGAGCAGTACTTC

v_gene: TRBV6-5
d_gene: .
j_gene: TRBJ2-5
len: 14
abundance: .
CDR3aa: CASSHIDSQETQYF
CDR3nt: TGTGCCAGCAGTCACATTGACTCACAAGAGACCCAGTACTTC

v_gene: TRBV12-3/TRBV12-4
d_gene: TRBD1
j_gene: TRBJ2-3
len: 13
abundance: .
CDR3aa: CASGTVRGDAQYF
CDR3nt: TGTGCCAGCGGGACAGTTAGGGGAGATGCGCAGTATTTT

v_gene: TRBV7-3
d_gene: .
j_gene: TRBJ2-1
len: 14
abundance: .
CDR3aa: CASSPPGRLNEQFF
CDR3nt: TGTGCCAGCAGCCCACCGGGACGCCTAAATGAGCAGTTCTTC

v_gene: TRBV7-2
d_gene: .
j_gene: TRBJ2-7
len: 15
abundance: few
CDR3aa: CASSLGPIGGYEQYF
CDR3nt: TGTGCCAGCAGCTTAGGGCCCATCGGCGGCTACGAGCAGTACTTC

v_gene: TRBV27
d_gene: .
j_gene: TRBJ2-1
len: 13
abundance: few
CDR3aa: CASSFGGRNEQFF
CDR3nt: TGTGCCAGCAGTTTTGGCGGGCGGAATGAGCAGTTCTTC

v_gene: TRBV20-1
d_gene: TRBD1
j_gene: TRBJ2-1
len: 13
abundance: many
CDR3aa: CSALRTGYNEQFF
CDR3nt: TGCAGTGCTCTCCGGACAGGCTACAATGAGCAGTTCTTC

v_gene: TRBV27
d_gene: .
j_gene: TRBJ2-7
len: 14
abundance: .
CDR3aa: CASSLRSEYYEQYF
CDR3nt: TGTGCCAGCAGTTTAAGGAGCGAATACTACGAGCAGTACTTC

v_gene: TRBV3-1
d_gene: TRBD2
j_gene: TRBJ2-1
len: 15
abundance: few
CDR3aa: CASSQASGRRNEQFF
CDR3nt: TGTGCCAGCAGCCAAGCAAGCGGGAGGCGCAATGAGCAGTTCTTC

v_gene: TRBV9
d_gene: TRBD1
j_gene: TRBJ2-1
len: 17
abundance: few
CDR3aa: CASSVAPDRASYNEQFF
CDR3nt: TGTGCCAGCAGCGTAGCCCCAGACAGGGCCTCCTACAATGAGCAGTTCTTC

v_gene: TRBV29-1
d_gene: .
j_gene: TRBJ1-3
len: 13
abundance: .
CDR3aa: CSVEGGSGNTIYF
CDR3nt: TGCAGCGTCGAAGGGGGTTCTGGAAACACCATATATTTT

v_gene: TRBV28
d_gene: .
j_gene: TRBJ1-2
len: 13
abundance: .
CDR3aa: CASSVRGGDGYTF
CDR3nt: TGTGCCAGCAGTGTTCGAGGGGGTGATGGCTACACCTTC

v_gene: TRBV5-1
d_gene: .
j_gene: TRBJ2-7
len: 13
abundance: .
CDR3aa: CASSSQVSYEQYF
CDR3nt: TGCGCCAGCAGCTCACAGGTCTCCTACGAGCAGTACTTC

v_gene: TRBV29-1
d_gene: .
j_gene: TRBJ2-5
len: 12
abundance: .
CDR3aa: CSVADTQETQYF
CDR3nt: TGCAGCGTTGCCGACACTCAAGAGACCCAGTACTTC

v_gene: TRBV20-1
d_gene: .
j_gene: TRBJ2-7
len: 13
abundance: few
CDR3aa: CSARDRGQYEQYF
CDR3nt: TGCAGTGCTAGAGATCGTGGCCAGTACGAGCAGTACTTC

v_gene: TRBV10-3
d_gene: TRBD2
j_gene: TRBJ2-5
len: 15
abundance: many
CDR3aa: CAIRMGLAGSETQYF
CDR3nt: TGTGCCATCAGGATGGGACTAGCGGGTTCAGAGACCCAGTACTTC

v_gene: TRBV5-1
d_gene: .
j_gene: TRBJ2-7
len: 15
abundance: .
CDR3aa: CASSFRSGPLIEQYF
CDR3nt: TGCGCCAGCAGCTTCAGATCGGGACCCCTTATCGAGCAGTACTTC

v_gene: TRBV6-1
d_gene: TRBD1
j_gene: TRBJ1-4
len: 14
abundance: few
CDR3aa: CASKTGQGYEKLFF
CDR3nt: TGTGCCAGCAAAACGGGACAGGGTTATGAAAAACTGTTTTTT

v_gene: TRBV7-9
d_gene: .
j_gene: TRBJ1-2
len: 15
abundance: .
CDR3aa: CASSEQAVGAYGYTF
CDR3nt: TGTGCCAGCAGCGAACAGGCGGTTGGCGCCTATGGCTACACCTTC

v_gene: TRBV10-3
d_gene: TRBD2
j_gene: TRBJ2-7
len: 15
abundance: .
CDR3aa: CAISELTSGSYEQYF
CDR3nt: TGTGCCATCAGTGAATTAACTAGCGGGAGCTACGAGCAGTACTTC

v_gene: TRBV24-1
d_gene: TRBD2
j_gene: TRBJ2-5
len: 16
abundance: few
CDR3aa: CATSDLDSGSQETQYF
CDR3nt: TGTGCCACCAGTGATTTGGATAGCGGGAGCCAAGAGACCCAGTACTTC

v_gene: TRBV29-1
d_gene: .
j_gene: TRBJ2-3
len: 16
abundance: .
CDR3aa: CSVAGLTRGATDTQYF
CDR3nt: TGCAGCGTCGCGGGACTCACCAGGGGAGCCACAGATACGCAGTATTTT

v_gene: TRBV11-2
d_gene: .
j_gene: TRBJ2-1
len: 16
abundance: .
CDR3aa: CASSLVIRGQYNEQFF
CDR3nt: TGTGCCAGCAGCTTAGTGATCCGCGGACAATACAATGAGCAGTTCTTC

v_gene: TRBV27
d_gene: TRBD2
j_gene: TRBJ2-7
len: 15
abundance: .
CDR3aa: CASSSPGLAFNEQYF
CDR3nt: TGTGCCAGCAGTTCACCGGGACTAGCTTTCAATGAGCAGTACTTC

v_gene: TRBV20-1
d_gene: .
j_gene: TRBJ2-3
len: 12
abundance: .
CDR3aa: CSAPERRDTQYF
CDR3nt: TGCAGTGCACCGGAGCGGCGAGATACGCAGTATTTT

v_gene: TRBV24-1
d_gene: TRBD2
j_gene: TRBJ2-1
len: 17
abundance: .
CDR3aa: CATSDPLTSGITNEQFF
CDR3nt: TGTGCCACCAGTGATCCCTTGACTAGCGGGATTACCAATGAGCAGTTCTTC

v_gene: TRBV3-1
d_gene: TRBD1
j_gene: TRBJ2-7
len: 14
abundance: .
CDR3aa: CASSLRDSPYEQYF
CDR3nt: TGTGCCAGCAGCCTCCGGGACAGCCCCTACGAGCAGTACTTC

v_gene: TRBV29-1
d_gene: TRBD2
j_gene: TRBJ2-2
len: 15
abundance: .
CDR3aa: CSVGSLAGGPGELFF
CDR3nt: TGCAGCGTTGGTTCTCTAGCGGGAGGGCCCGGGGAGCTGTTTTTT

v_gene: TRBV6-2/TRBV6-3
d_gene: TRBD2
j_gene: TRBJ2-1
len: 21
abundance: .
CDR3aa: CASSYSNTPGLAKISYNEQFF
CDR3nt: TGTGCCAGCAGTTACTCGAATACTCCGGGACTAGCTAAAATATCCTACAATGAGCAGTTCTTC

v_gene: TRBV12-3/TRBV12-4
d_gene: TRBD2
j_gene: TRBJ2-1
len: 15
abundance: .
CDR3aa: CASSFGATPGLDSFF
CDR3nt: TGTGCCAGCAGTTTTGGGGCCACGCCGGGACTAGACTCGTTCTTC

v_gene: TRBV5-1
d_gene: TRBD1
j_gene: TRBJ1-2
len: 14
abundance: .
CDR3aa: CASSAWDSTYGYTF
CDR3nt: TGCGCCAGCAGCGCATGGGACAGTACCTATGGCTACACCTTC

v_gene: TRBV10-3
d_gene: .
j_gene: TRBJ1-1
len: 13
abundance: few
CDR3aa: CAISAEVNTEAFF
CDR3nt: TGTGCCATCAGTGCGGAGGTGAACACTGAAGCTTTCTTT

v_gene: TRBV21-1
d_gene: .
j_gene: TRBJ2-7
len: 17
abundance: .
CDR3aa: CASSRLAGAIWDYEQYF
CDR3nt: TGTGCCAGCAGCAGACTAGCGGGAGCCATCTGGGACTACGAGCAGTACTTC

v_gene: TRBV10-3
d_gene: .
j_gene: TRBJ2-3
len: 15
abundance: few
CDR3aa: CAISGAPPRTDTQYF
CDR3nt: TGTGCCATCAGTGGGGCACCACCGCGAACAGATACGCAGTATTTT

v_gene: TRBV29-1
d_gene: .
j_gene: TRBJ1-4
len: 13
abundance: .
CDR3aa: CSVGIGSQEKLFF
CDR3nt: TGCAGCGTTGGAATAGGGTCCCAGGAAAAACTGTTTTTT

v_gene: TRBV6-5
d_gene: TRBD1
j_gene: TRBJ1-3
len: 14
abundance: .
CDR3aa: CASSNRGAGNTIYF
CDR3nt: TGTGCCAGCAGTAACAGGGGCGCGGGAAACACCATATATTTT

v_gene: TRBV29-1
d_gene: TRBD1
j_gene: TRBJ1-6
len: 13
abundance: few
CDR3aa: CSAGTGENSPLHF
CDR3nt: TGCAGCGCCGGGACAGGGGAGAATTCACCCCTCCACTTT

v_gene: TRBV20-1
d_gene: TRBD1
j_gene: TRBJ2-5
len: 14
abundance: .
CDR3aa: CSARPGTAQETQYF
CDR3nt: TGCAGTGCTAGACCCGGGACAGCACAAGAGACCCAGTACTTC

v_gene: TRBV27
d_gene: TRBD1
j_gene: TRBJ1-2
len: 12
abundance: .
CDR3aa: CAGSPLTGANTF
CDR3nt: TGTGCCGGCAGTCCTCTGACAGGGGCAAACACCTTC

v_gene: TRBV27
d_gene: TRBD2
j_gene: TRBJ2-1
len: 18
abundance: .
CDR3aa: CASSPDGLAGEAYNEQFF
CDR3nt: TGTGCCAGCAGTCCCGACGGACTAGCGGGAGAGGCCTACAATGAGCAGTTCTTC

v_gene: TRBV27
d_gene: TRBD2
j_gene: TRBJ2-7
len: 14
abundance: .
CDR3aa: CASSTGGPEREQYF
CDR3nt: TGTGCCAGCAGTACGGGAGGGCCCGAGAGGGAGCAGTACTTC

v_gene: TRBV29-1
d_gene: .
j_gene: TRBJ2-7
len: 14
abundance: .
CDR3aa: CSVEKSGSSYEQYF
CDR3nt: TGCAGCGTTGAGAAGTCAGGGAGCTCCTACGAGCAGTACTTC

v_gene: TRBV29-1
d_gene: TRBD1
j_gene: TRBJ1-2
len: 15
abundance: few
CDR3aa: CSVEDSTGLNYGYTF
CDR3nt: TGCAGCGTTGAAGACTCGACAGGGCTTAACTATGGCTACACCTTC

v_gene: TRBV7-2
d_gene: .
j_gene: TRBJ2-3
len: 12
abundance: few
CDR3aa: CGWGISTDTQYF
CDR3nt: TGTGGGTGGGGGATTAGCACAGATACGCAGTATTTT